Here is one T cell receptor (beta chain) with its context. What it binds is not known. This entry comes from a study of cytomegalovirus exposure and HLA in healthy donors. Study observations and caveats: Data from an earlier analysis indicated that most TCR beta V segments were productive either about 87% or about 30% of the time. Through in vitro validation, three CMV-associated chains were shown to be specific for CMV antigens. In a later analysis, CMV-associated beta chains were mostly HLA-associated, it appeared.

The CDR3 runs to 14 residues. CDR1 is SGHTA, CDR2 FQGNSA, per germline. Trimming left V 1 base short and J 2 bases short, with 9 bases between. PCR used 60 Vbeta primers and 13 Jbeta primers. Sequenced by immunoSEQ multiplex PCR; TCRdb stores in-frame clones only, minus some. Of 90,000 to 150,000 clones listed, 77% are singletons. The chain uses TRBV7-2 and TRBJ2-7; D is uncertain. The sample consisted of PBMCs. The TCR sequence derives from a man between 18 and 29 years old in good health and CMV-seropositive. CDR3 DNA sequence: TGTGCCAGCAGCTTAGAAAGCCGAGCCTACGAGCAGTACTTC. Residues: CASSLESRAYEQYF.